The 20 T cell receptor beta chains in this list originate from one sample, sequenced in a study of blood T cell repertoires in COVID-19. Repertoires were generated with immunoSEQ multiplex PCR, while TCRdb's copy carries only in-frame clones and drops some. The sample includes 150,000 to 200,000 clones, 80% to 90% of them seen just once. Sequences were obtained from peripheral blood. Every receptor here comes from a woman between 70 and 85 years old with COVID-19, enrolled during active disease.

The rearrangement links TRBV27 to TRBJ2-6, with D possibly matching TRBD2 (6 bases). CDR1 and CDR2 from the germline V gene are MNHEY and SMNVEV (reference sequence). V was clipped by 5 bases and J by 0 bases, with 11 bases between them. The CDR3 covers 16 residues. CDR3 nucleotides: TGTGCCAGCAGTACAGCGGGTTTCTCTGGGGCCAACGTCCTGACTTTC. This translates into CASSTAGFSGANVLTF. The variable domain in full, with the rest retrieved from reference TRBV27 and TRBJ2-6, is EAQVTQNPRYLITVTGKKLTVTCSQNMNHEYMSWYRQDPGLGLRQIYYSMNVEVTDKGDVPEGYKVSRKEKRNFPLILESPSPNQTSLYFCASSTAGFSGANVLTFGAGSRLTVL.

This rearrangement joins TRBV6-5 to TRBJ2-7; no clear D. The CDR3 consists of 15 residues. The germline CDR1 and CDR2 sequences are MNHEY and SVGAGI. The germline V and J ends were trimmed by 7 bases and 0 bases, with 16 bases remaining between them. The CDR3 sequence is CASTRAVFSSYEQYF. The CDR3 DNA reads TGTGCCAGCACCCGCGCGGTCTTTAGCTCCTACGAGCAGTACTTC.

This chain uses TRBV28 with TRBJ2-1; 10 bases are shared with TRBD1. The germline V gene has CDR1 MDHEN and CDR2 SYDVKM. The CDR3 extends over 16 amino acids. Trimming removed 5 bases from V and 6 bases from J; junction bases left unmatched: 10. CDR3 sequence (DNA): TGTGCCAGCAGTACAGTTGGGACAGGGGTCGGCAATGAGCAGTTCTTC. This translates into CASSTVGTGVGNEQFF.

The chain employs TRBV3-1 (or the pseudogene TRBV3-2) and TRBJ1-1; maybe TRBD1 (5 bases). The CDR3 runs 15 residues. Trimming left V 0 bases short and J 10 bases short, with 18 bases between. Germline V gene sequence: CDR1 LGHDT, CDR2 YNNKEL (reference sequence). The CDR3 here is CASSQESLGHVRAFF. DNA for the CDR3: TGTGCCAGCAGCCAAGAGTCGTTGGGGCACGTGAGAGCTTTCTTT.

The J gene is TRBJ1-1, the V gene TRBV5-1; D is possibly TRBD1 (5 bases). Trimming left V 4 bases short and J 7 bases short, with 17 bases between. The CDR3 loop spans 14 amino acids. Germline V gene lookup returns CDR1 SGHRS and CDR2 YFSETQ. CDR3 amino acids: CASSPRGGTGEAFF. The CDR3 coding sequence is TGCGCCAGCAGCCCTCGAGGCGGGACGGGTGAAGCTTTCTTT.

The chain has TRBV11-2 and TRBJ2-7, with D possibly being TRBD1 (6 bases). Deletions cut 5 bases from V and 6 bases from J, with 11 bases between. The CDR3 contains 12 residues. CDR1 is SGHAT and CDR2 is FQNNGV in the germline V gene. The CDR3 region is CASSMTGLEQYV. In nucleotides, the CDR3 is TGTGCCAGCAGCATGACAGGACTCGAGCAGTACGTC.

The V call is TRBV11-2, the J call TRBJ2-7; 8 nucleotides match TRBD1. This CDR3 contains 15 residues. V shed 5 bases and J 2 bases; nucleotides not matched to a gene: 8. Germline lookup yields CDR1 SGHAT and CDR2 FQNNGV. The CDR3 reads CASSPGQGATYEQYF. The CDR3 DNA sequence: TGTGCCAGCAGCCCGGGGCAGGGGGCTACCTACGAGCAGTACTTC. Full variable domain (remainder filled in from reference TRBV11-2 and TRBJ2-7): EAGVAQSPRYKIIEKRQSVAFWCNPISGHATLYWYQQILGQGPKLLIQFQNNGVVDDSQLPKDRFSAERLKGVDSTLKIQPAKLEDSAVYLCASSPGQGATYEQYFGPGTRLTVT.

The chain uses TRBV27 and TRBJ1-1; D might be TRBD1 (6 bases). The germline CDR1 and CDR2 sequences are MNHEY and SMNVEV (reference sequence). Trimming took off 3 bases at V and 3 bases at J, with 8 bases between the two ends. The CDR3 sequence is 13 residues long. CDR3: CASSFKGDTEAFF. The CDR3 DNA reads TGTGCCAGCAGTTTTAAGGGGGACACTGAAGCTTTCTTT.

This clone has just a few counts. The rearrangement uses TRBV15 and TRBJ2-3; no clear D. This CDR3 comprises 15 residues. V lost 3 bases and J lost 1, with 11 bases in between. Germline V CDR1 and CDR2: LNHNV, YYDKDF (reference sequence). The CDR3 sequence is CATSSASARTDTQYF. The CDR3 DNA is TGTGCCACCAGCAGCGCGAGCGCCCGCACAGATACGCAGTATTTT.

The V and J genes are TRBV6-5 and TRBJ1-1; 10 bases line up with TRBD1. This CDR3 contains 16 residues. CDR1 is MNHEY, CDR2 SVGAGI, per germline. V gave up 4 bases and J gave up 0 bases; unmatched junction bases: 5. The CDR3 region is CASSSGQGVLNTEAFF. The CDR3 coding sequence is TGTGCCAGCAGTTCTGGACAGGGGGTTTTGAACACTGAAGCTTTCTTT.

The V call is TRBV5-1, the J call TRBJ2-2, with 7 bases that match TRBD1. The V gene end was trimmed by 2 bases and the J gene end by 0 bases; junction bases not matched to a gene: 1. Germline V gene data show CDR1 as SGHRS and CDR2 as YFSETQ. The CDR3 extends over 15 amino acids. The CDR3 region is CASSFQGANTGELFF. CDR3 nucleotide sequence: TGCGCCAGCAGCTTCCAGGGGGCGAACACCGGGGAGCTGTTTTTT.

This chain connects TRBV15 to TRBJ2-3, with 11 bases fitting TRBD2. The germline V gene encodes CDR1 LNHNV and CDR2 YYDKDF (reference sequence). V gave up 10 bases and J gave up 3 bases; unmatched junction bases: 6. The CDR3 extends over 14 amino acids. The CDR3 nucleotides read TGTGCCATTAGTAGCGGGGGGGCAACAGATACGCAGTATTTT. Its protein is CAISSGGATDTQYF.

The V gene is TRBV2, the J gene TRBJ2-1, with TRBD2 matching 10 bases. V shed 7 bases and J 7 bases; nucleotides not matched to a gene: 7. This CDR3 is 14 amino acids long. Germline V gene data show CDR1 as SNHLY and CDR2 as FYNNEI. The CDR3 here is CASKERGGLNEQFF. CDR3 DNA: TGTGCCAGCAAGGAGCGGGGGGGCTTAAATGAGCAGTTCTTC.

This clone was observed a few times. The V and J genes are TRBV3-1 (or the pseudogene TRBV3-2) and TRBJ1-2; D unresolved. V shed 4 bases and J shed 1 base, with 13 bases lying between them. Germline V gives CDR1 LGHDT, CDR2 YNNKEL (reference sequence). This CDR3 is built from 15 residues. CDR3 sequence: CASSREHTINYGYTF. The CDR3 DNA is TGTGCCAGCAGCCGTGAACATACCATTAACTATGGCTACACCTTC.

The J gene is TRBJ2-3, the V gene TRBV5-1, with 7 bases that match TRBD2. Per germline, CDR1 SGHRS and CDR2 YFSETQ. The CDR3 length is 14 residues. The junction had 4 bases not matched to a gene; V was cut back by 0 bases and J by 6 bases. DNA of the CDR3: TGCGCCAGCAGCTTGGTTGGGGGAGGGGATACGCAGTATTTT. Translation gives CASSLVGGGDTQYF. Looking up the rest from reference TRBV5-1 and TRBJ2-3 gives the full variable domain: KAGVTQTPRYLIKTRGQQVTLSCSPISGHRSVSWYQQTPGQGLQFLFEYFSETQRNKGNFPGRFSGRQFSNSRSEMNVSTLELGDSALYLCASSLVGGGDTQYFGPGTRLTVL.

This chain links TRBV2 with TRBJ1-4; 7 bases are shared with TRBD1. V gave up 3 bases and J gave up 7 bases; unmatched junction bases: 5. The CDR3 runs to 14 residues. Per germline, CDR1 SNHLY and CDR2 FYNNEI. The CDR3 DNA is TGTGCCAGCAGTGAGACAGGGAAGCCTGAAAAACTGTTTTTT. It is translated as CASSETGKPEKLFF.

V is TRBV5-6 and J is TRBJ1-5, with D maybe TRBD1 (5 bases). The CDR3 has 13 residues. V gave up 0 bases and J gave up 6 bases, with 7 bases separating them. CDR1 is SGHDT, CDR2 YYEEEE, per germline. The CDR3 region is CASSLAGVQPQHF. Written as DNA, the CDR3 is TGTGCCAGCAGCTTGGCGGGGGTTCAGCCCCAGCATTTT.

This clone was observed a single time. The chain carries TRBV7-9 and TRBJ1-1; 7 bases fit TRBD1. CDR1 SEHNR and CDR2 FQNEAQ come from the germline V gene (reference sequence). The V and J ends lost 5 bases and 4 bases, in that order; junction bases with no gene match: 7. The CDR3 spans 14 residues. The CDR3, as DNA: TGTGCCAGCAGCCCGGGACAGCGGGCCACTGAAGCTTTCTTT. Its protein product is CASSPGQRATEAFF.

The chain joins TRBV18 to TRBJ2-2; 12 bases align to TRBD2. Losses at the gene ends were 4 bases for V and 2 bases for J; bases not matched to a gene: 5. From germline, CDR1 is KGHSH and CDR2 LQKENI. The CDR3 consists of 17 residues. As DNA, the CDR3 is TGTGCCAGCTCACAGACTAGCGGGGGCACTAACACCGGGGAGCTGTTTTTT. Translation gives CASSQTSGGTNTGELFF.

The rearrangement joins TRBV5-1 to TRBJ2-3, with 13 bases lining up with TRBD2. Germline loops: CDR1 SGHRS, CDR2 YFSETQ. With 7 bases clipped from V and 1 base from J, the junction kept 0 bases outside the gene matches. CDR3 length: 14 amino acids. DNA for the CDR3: TGCGCCAGCGGACTAGCGGGAGGCACAGATACGCAGTATTTT. As protein: CASGLAGGTDTQYF.